This TCR beta chain was identified in a study of T cell responses to AZD1222 COVID-19 vaccine. Overall study findings and caveats: Distributed over spike, vaccine-associated CD4 TCRs predominated at 160-218 and 743-854.

Points on this clone: Its target is unknown.

Generated by immunoSEQ multiplex PCR, the TCRdb table keeps only in-frame clones and is missing some. Among about 100,000 clones listed, over 90% were seen once. Germline V gene data show CDR1 as LNHNV and CDR2 as YYDKDF (reference sequence). With 1 base removed from V and 4 bases from J, the gap between germline ends came to 11 bases. This CDR3 contains 15 residues. This sequence was found in an adult in good health. The rearrangement links TRBV15 to TRBJ2-1; D perhaps matches TRBD1 (6 bases). Sequenced here: peripheral blood, sampled on day 0 of AZD1222 vaccination. CDR3 in amino acids: CATSRGGPLYNEQFF. CDR3 nucleotide sequence: TGTGCCACCAGCAGAGGGGGGCCCCTTTACAATGAGCAGTTCTTC.